Below, 21 T cell receptor beta chains from the same sample are listed, as sequenced in a study of T cell responses to AZD1222 COVID-19 vaccine. Using immunoSEQ multiplex PCR, the repertoire was profiled, and TCRdb retains in-frame clones only, with some absent. The data hold over 110,000 clones, with about nine tenths observed a single time. The specimen comprised peripheral blood, sampled 28 days after the second AZD1222 dose. Receptors originate from an adult who received the AZD1222 COVID-19 vaccine.

The chain couples TRBV2 to TRBJ1-3; D not certain. V was shortened by 4 bases and J by 5 bases, with 12 bases between the two germline ends. Looked up from germline, CDR1 is SNHLY and CDR2 is FYNNEI. This CDR3 contains 14 residues. The DNA for the CDR3 is TGTGCCAGCAGTGCGTTGCCAGATAGAAACACCATATATTTT. Translated, it gives CASSALPDRNTIYF. Filled out from reference TRBV2 and TRBJ1-3, the complete variable domain reads EPEVTQTPSHQVTQMGQEVILRCVPISNHLYFYWYRQILGQKVEFLVSFYNNEISEKSEIFDDQFSVERPDGSNFTLKIRSTKLEDSAMYFCASSALPDRNTIYFGEGSWLTVV.

The chain combines TRBV29-1 with TRBJ2-1; D possibly corresponds to TRBD1 (6 bases). Trimming took off 5 bases at V and 0 bases at J, with 20 bases between the two ends. Germline CDR1 SQVTM, CDR2 ANQGSEA. The CDR3 consists of 17 residues. The CDR3 sequence is CSVPGTRGSSSYNEQFF. In DNA, the CDR3 is TGCAGCGTTCCCGGGACACGAGGCTCAAGCTCCTACAATGAGCAGTTCTTC.

The CDR3 nucleotides read TGTGCCTGGAGTGGACAGCCCAAAGCTTCTGGCTACACCTTC. As protein: CAWSGQPKASGYTF. The chain uses TRBV30 and TRBJ1-2; tentative D call: TRBD1 (5 bases). Germline V lookup: CDR1 GTSNPN, CDR2 SVGIG (reference sequence). V gave up 1 base and J gave up 7 bases, with 16 bases separating them. The CDR3 spans 14 residues.

This chain links TRBV12-3 or TRBV12-4 with TRBJ2-3; no clear D gene. This CDR3 has 13 amino acids. Trimming cost V 5 bases and J 3 bases, with 9 bases left between them. The CDR3 sequence is CASSPQKTDTQYF. CDR3 sequence (DNA): TGTGCCAGCAGTCCCCAAAAAACAGATACGCAGTATTTT.

The gene calls are TRBV10-1 and TRBJ1-3, with unresolved D. Trimming stripped 3 bases from V and 4 bases from J, with 7 bases between. CDR1 is WNHNN, CDR2 SYGVQD, per germline (reference sequence). The CDR3 runs to 13 residues. The CDR3 here is CASSDKLGNTIYF. Here the CDR3 DNA reads TGCGCCAGCAGTGACAAGCTGGGAAACACCATATATTTT.

In DNA, the CDR3 is TGTGCCAGCAGCCAAGATGGGGCTGGGACCCAGTACTTC. Protein: CASSQDGAGTQYF. The chain links TRBV14 to TRBJ2-5; a possible D gene is TRBD1 (5 bases). The CDR3 length is 13 residues. V was shortened by 0 bases and J by 7 bases, with 9 bases between the two germline ends. Germline CDR1 SGHDN, CDR2 FVKESK.

CDR3 coding DNA: TGTGCCAGCAAGGAGAACACCGGGGAGCTGTTTTTT. Its protein product is CASKENTGELFF. The chain employs TRBV9 and TRBJ2-2; D call uncertain. V gave up 6 bases and J gave up 1 base, with 4 bases separating them. The CDR3 runs to 12 residues. Germline CDR1 is SGDLS and CDR2 is YYNGEE.

This clone was seen once. The chain couples TRBV5-5 to TRBJ2-2; 9 bases are shared with TRBD1. Germline CDR1 and CDR2: SGHKS and YYEKEE (reference sequence). The junction had 4 bases not matched to a gene; V was cut back by 3 bases and J by 7 bases. The CDR3 sequence is 14 residues long. The CDR3 protein is CASSSGQGIGELFF. The CDR3 nucleotides read TGTGCCAGCAGCTCGGGACAGGGAATCGGGGAGCTGTTTTTT.

The J gene is TRBJ1-5, the V gene TRBV3-1 (or the pseudogene TRBV3-2); D is uncertain. Germline V CDR1 and CDR2: LGHDT, YNNKEL (reference sequence). The CDR3 is 13 amino acids. Trimming took off 1 base at V and 5 bases at J, with 6 bases between the two ends. As DNA, the CDR3 is TGTGCCAGCAGCCAAGCATGGGATCAGCCCCAGCATTTT. Amino acids: CASSQAWDQPQHF.

The gene calls are TRBV19 and TRBJ2-1; 7 nucleotides align to TRBD1. Germline V CDR1 and CDR2: LNHDA, SQIVND (reference sequence). This CDR3 has 15 amino acids. V lost 5 bases and J lost 0; bases outside the gene matches: 4. CDR3: CASSSDRSSYNEQFF. The DNA of the CDR3 is TGTGCCAGTAGTTCGGACAGGAGCTCCTACAATGAGCAGTTCTTC.

V and J are TRBV5-6 and TRBJ2-7; 9 bases are a match to TRBD2. Germline lookup yields CDR1 SGHDT and CDR2 YYEEEE. Trimming at V came to 3 bases and at J to 7 bases, leaving 8 bases not matched to a gene. The CDR3 is 14 amino acids. CDR3 DNA sequence: TGTGCCAGCAGCTCCGGACTAGCGATGAGTGAGCAGTACTTC. This sequence encodes CASSSGLAMSEQYF.

In the case of this clone: Germline is not matched at one junction end, which may reflect a read error. The chain recombines TRBV12-3 or TRBV12-4 with TRBJ1-6; D gene unclear. The CDR3 spans 12 residues. CDR3 sequence: CASRLYTSPLHF. The CDR3 DNA follows: TGTGCCAGCCGTCTTTATACTTCACCCCTCCACTTT.

The rearrangement links TRBV5-1 to TRBJ2-1; D uncertain. The CDR3 has 14 residues. Germline lookup yields CDR1 SGHRS and CDR2 YFSETQ. V lost 0 bases and J lost 6, with 10 bases in between. The CDR3 DNA is TGCGCCAGCAGCTTGGGCGACGAACTCAATGAGCAGTTCTTC. This translates into CASSLGDELNEQFF.

This chain connects TRBV15 to TRBJ1-6; tentative D call: TRBD1 (5 bases). This CDR3 comprises 16 residues. The V end was cut by 1 base, the J end by 6 bases, with 13 bases between. Looked up from germline, CDR1 is LNHNV and CDR2 is YYDKDF (reference sequence). In nucleotides, the CDR3 is TGTGCCACCAGCAGAGGAGGGACTTATGGTAATTCACCCCTCCACTTT. This translates into CATSRGGTYGNSPLHF.

This clone was detected once. The V gene is TRBV7-8, the J gene TRBJ1-1; weak D call: TRBD1 (5 bases). The CDR3 contains 14 residues. V dropped 2 bases and J dropped 2 bases, with 9 bases sitting between them. Germline lookup yields CDR1 SGHVS and CDR2 FQNEAQ. The CDR3 sequence is CASSLLRGNTEAFF. CDR3 bases: TGTGCCAGCAGCTTACTGAGGGGTAACACTGAAGCTTTCTTT.

The CDR3 region has the DNA TGTGCCAGCAGCAACCGGACAGCCGAACCCCAGCATTTT. Amino acid sequence: CASSNRTAEPQHF. The V and J genes are TRBV21-1 and TRBJ1-5; the table's D gene call, TRBD1, was not cross checked with the DNA. TRBV21-1 is a pseudogene locus. This CDR3 contains 13 residues.

This clone was recorded a few times. The chain joins TRBV5-6 to TRBJ2-7; 8 positions match TRBD1. The germline gives CDR1 SGHDT, CDR2 YYEEEE. The CDR3 length is 14 residues. V lost 4 bases to trimming and J lost 0 bases; unmatched junction nucleotides: 3. CDR3 sequence (DNA): TGTGCCAGCAGCAGGGGACAGGCCTCCTACGAGCAGTACTTC. It yields the protein CASSRGQASYEQYF.

V and J are TRBV9 and TRBJ2-2; tentatively, D is TRBD1 (6 bases). V lost 2 bases and J 1 base, leaving 12 bases between the germline ends. In germline, CDR1 is SGDLS, CDR2 YYNGEE. The CDR3 spans 16 residues. The CDR3: CASSVASGVNTGELFF. Written as DNA, the CDR3 is TGTGCCAGCAGCGTCGCGTCAGGGGTGAACACCGGGGAGCTGTTTTTT.

The CDR3 is CASSERDWGYEQYF. CDR3 nucleotide sequence: TGTGCCAGCAGCGAACGGGATTGGGGCTACGAGCAGTACTTC. The chain has TRBV9 and TRBJ2-7; a possible D gene is TRBD2 (5 bases). CDR3 size: 14 residues. Germline CDR1 reads SGDLS; CDR2 reads YYNGEE. The germline V and J ends were trimmed by 3 bases and 3 bases, with 13 bases remaining between them.

The J gene is TRBJ2-1, the V gene TRBV9; TRBD2 matches 14 bases. The CDR3 length is 15 residues. Trimming at V came to 2 bases and at J to 7 bases, leaving 2 bases not matched to a gene. From germline, CDR1 is SGDLS and CDR2 YYNGEE. CDR3: CASSVGTSGGNEQFF. As DNA, the CDR3 is TGTGCCAGCAGCGTTGGGACTAGCGGGGGAAATGAGCAGTTCTTC.

This chain links TRBV28 with TRBJ1-2; D remains ambiguous. This CDR3 is 13 amino acids long. Trimming took off 3 bases at V and 4 bases at J, with 9 bases between the two ends. From germline, CDR1 is MDHEN and CDR2 SYDVKM. CDR3 bases: TGTGCCAGCAGTTTGTGGGCCGGCTATGGCTACACCTTC. Protein: CASSLWAGYGYTF.